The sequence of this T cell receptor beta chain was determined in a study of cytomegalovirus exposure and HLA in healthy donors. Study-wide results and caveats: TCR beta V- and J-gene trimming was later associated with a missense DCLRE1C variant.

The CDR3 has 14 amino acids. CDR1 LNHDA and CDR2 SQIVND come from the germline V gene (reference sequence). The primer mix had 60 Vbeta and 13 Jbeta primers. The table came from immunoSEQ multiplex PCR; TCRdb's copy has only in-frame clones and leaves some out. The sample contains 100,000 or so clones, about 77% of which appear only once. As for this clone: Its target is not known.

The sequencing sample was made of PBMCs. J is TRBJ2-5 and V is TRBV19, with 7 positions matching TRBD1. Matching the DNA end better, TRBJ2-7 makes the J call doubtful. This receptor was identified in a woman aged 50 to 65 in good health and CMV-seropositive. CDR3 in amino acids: CASSFTGQIYEQYF. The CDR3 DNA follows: TGTGCCAGTAGTTTTACGGGACAGATCTACGAGCAGTACTTC.